Following are 14 T cell receptor beta chains from one sample sequenced in a study of human T cells and chemical hapten exposure. In TCRdb, the RACE reads were re-called with MiXCR into one record per CDR3 protein. The data show roughly 90,000 distinct CDR3 sequences, with under 13% seen just once and 1% to 1.2% held by the top ten. Time point defined: patch test 3, about 24 weeks after DPC sensitization. Treatment given: therapeutic diphenylcyclopropenone sensitization with weekly scalp DPC. The sequencing used whole blood, collected in connection with sensitization to the hapten diphenylcyclopropenone (DPC). The origin of the receptors is a woman in her twenties or thirties with alopecia areata. Some clones in this sample may be carry-over from other donors' samples.

This clonotype was counted ten times or more. This chain connects TRBV18 to TRBJ2-7; D is unresolved. With 3 bases removed from V and 5 bases from J, the gap between germline ends came to 11 bases. Germline values: CDR1 KGHSH, CDR2 LQKENI. This CDR3 spans 13 amino acids. The chain's CDR3 is CASSPTQDNEQYV. The CDR3, as DNA: TGTGCCAGCTCACCTACCCAAGACAACGAGCAGTACGTC.

This clonotype has ten or more counts. The V gene is TRBV6-1, the J gene TRBJ2-7; D may be TRBD1 (5 bases). This CDR3 region has 19 residues. V lost 2 bases and J 3 bases, leaving 26 bases between the germline ends. The V gene's germline CDR1 is MNHNS and CDR2 SASEGT. CDR3 in DNA: TGTGCCAGCAGTGAACCGAACCAACCAGTAGGGCAGGGCTTCTACGAGCAGTACTTC. Encoded protein: CASSEPNQPVGQGFYEQYF.

This clonotype came up many times. This chain uses TRBV14 with TRBJ2-7, with D tentatively TRBD2 (5 bases). CDR1 is SGHDN, CDR2 FVKESK, per germline. The CDR3 covers 13 residues. CDR3 loop: CAAPELGSYEQYV. The CDR3 bases are TGTGCTGCTCCGGAACTAGGCTCCTACGAGCAGTACGTC.

The sample holds a few counts of this clonotype. This chain uses TRBV4-1 with TRBJ1-2; D possibly corresponds to TRBD1 (5 bases). This CDR3 contains 19 residues. Germline assignment: CDR1 MGHRA and CDR2 YSYEKL. V shed 3 bases and J shed 0 bases, with 23 bases lying between them. The CDR3 nucleotides read TGCGCCAGCAGCCACAACTGGATCCCCACAGGCGAAGCTAACTATGGCTACACCTTC. It specifies CASSHNWIPTGEANYGYTF.

The CDR3 DNA sequence: TGTGCCAGCAGCCAAGATTATCTGGGTGCGAACACCGGGGAGCTGTTTTTT. Protein: CASSQDYLGANTGELFF. The rearrangement uses TRBV4-2 and TRBJ2-2; D unclear. The CDR3 runs to 17 residues. Germline CDR1 is LGHNA and CDR2 is YNFKEQ. Trimming shortened V by 0 bases and J by 0 bases, and 11 bases separated the two germline ends.

This clonotype was counted many times. Its ends do not fully match the called genes, so a read error is possible. The chain joins TRBV7-7 to TRBJ1-1; 7 bases map to TRBD1. The CDR3 runs 17 residues. Germline CDR1 is SSHAT and CDR2 is FNYEAQ (reference sequence). The CDR3 protein is CASRLGTATGLDTEAFF. The CDR3 DNA is TGTGCTAGCAGGCTCGGGACAGCAACCGGCTTGGACACTGAAGCTTTCTTT. The complete variable domain, with remaining parts taken from reference TRBV7-7 and TRBJ1-1, reads GAGVSQSPRYKVTKRGQDVTLRCDPISSHATLYWYQQALGQGPEFLTYFNYEAQPDKSGLPSDRFSAERPEGSISTLTIQRTEQRDSAMYRCASRLGTATGLDTEAFFGQGTRLTVV.

The gene calls are TRBV3-1 and TRBJ2-7; weak D call: TRBD1 (6 bases). Looked up from germline, CDR1 is LGHDT and CDR2 is YNNKEL (reference sequence). CDR3 size: 14 residues. V was cut by 7 bases and J by 0 bases, with 13 bases left in between. This CDR3 reads CASKGEQSSYEQYF. Written as DNA, the CDR3 is TGTGCCAGCAAGGGGGAACAGAGCTCCTACGAGCAGTACTTC.

Many counts were recorded for this clonotype. The chain joins TRBV27 to TRBJ1-5; D gene ambiguous. Germline CDR1 and CDR2: MNHEY and SMNVEV (reference sequence). The CDR3 has 15 residues. The V and J ends lost 4 bases and 0 bases respectively, with 10 bases between them. CDR3 amino acids: CASSSVGSSNQPQHF. CDR3 in DNA: TGTGCCAGCAGTTCCGTGGGTAGTAGCAATCAGCCCCAGCATTTT.

The chain joins TRBV28 to TRBJ1-1; D unresolved. The CDR3 has 14 amino acids. CDR1 and CDR2 from the germline V gene are MDHEN and SYDVKM. V was shortened by 6 bases and J by 1 base, with 12 bases between the two germline ends. CDR3: CASRPPPANTEAFF. The CDR3 DNA sequence: TGTGCCAGCAGACCCCCTCCTGCGAACACTGAAGCTTTCTTT.

This clonotype has a handful of counts. The gene calls are TRBV12-3 or TRBV12-4 and TRBJ1-1, with no clear D. This CDR3 region has 14 residues. The ends were cut back, 6 bases at V and 1 base at J, with 12 bases in the middle. In nucleotides, the CDR3 is TGTGCCAGCAGGGTTCGCGAGGGGAACACTGAAGCTTTCTTT. It specifies CASRVREGNTEAFF.

Concerning this clonotype: Possible read error: a much larger clone is one base away. The V gene is TRBV6-6, the J gene TRBJ2-2; 7 bases line up with TRBD2. Germline V gives CDR1 MNHNY, CDR2 SVGAGI (reference sequence). The CDR3 covers 12 residues. The CDR3 sequence is CATGGGVGELYF. The CDR3 region has the DNA TGTGCCACTGGCGGGGGAGTCGGGGAGCTGTATTTT.

Worth noting for this clonotype: Mismatch with germline at one junction end may stem from a read error. This sequence joins TRBV27 and TRBJ1-4; 7 nucleotides match TRBD1. The CDR3 consists of 16 residues. CDR1 is MNHEY, CDR2 SMNVEV, per germline (reference sequence). The CDR3 reads CASSLYPGQLNEKLFF. The CDR3 coding sequence is TGTGCCAGCAGCTTATATCCGGGACAGTTGAATGAAAAACTGTTTTTT.

Many counts were recorded for this clonotype. V usage is TRBV7-9 and J usage is TRBJ1-5, with TRBD1 matching 7 bases. Germline V gene sequence: CDR1 SEHNR, CDR2 FQNEAQ (reference sequence). The V and J ends lost 5 bases and 3 bases, in that order; junction bases with no gene match: 7. The CDR3 has 15 amino acids. The CDR3 protein is CASSQGQTDNQPQHF. The CDR3 bases are TGTGCCAGCAGCCAGGGACAGACAGACAATCAGCCCCAGCATTTT. Full variable domain (remainder filled in from reference TRBV7-9 and TRBJ1-5): DTGVSQNPRHKITKRGQNVTFRCDPISEHNRLYWYRQTLGQGPEFLTYFQNEAQLEKSRLLSDRFSAERPKGSFSTLEIQRTEQGDSAMYLCASSQGQTDNQPQHFGDGTRLSIL.

The table lists this clonotype with a few counts. The chain combines TRBV7-9 with TRBJ2-2, with no clear D. Germline V gene data show CDR1 as SEHNR and CDR2 as FQNEAQ (reference sequence). Trimming shortened V by 3 bases and J by 4 bases, and 6 bases separated the two germline ends. The CDR3 extends over 13 amino acids. Written as DNA, the CDR3 is TGTGCCAGCAGCTTGCTGGGCACCGGGGAGCTGTTTTTT. Translation: CASSLLGTGELFF.